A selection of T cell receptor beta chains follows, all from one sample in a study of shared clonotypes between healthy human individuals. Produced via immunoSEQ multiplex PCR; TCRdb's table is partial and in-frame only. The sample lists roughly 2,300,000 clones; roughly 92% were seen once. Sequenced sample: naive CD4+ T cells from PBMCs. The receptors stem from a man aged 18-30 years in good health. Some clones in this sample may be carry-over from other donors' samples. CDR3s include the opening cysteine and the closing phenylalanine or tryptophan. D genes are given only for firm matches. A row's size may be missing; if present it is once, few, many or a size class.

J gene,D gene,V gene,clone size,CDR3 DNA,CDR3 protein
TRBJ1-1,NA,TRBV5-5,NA,TGTGCCAGCAGCCTCCTTCCGGAGGACACTGAAGCTTTCTTT,CASSLLPEDTEAFF
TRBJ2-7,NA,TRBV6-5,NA,TGTGCCAGCAGTTACTCAGGCTCGATCTACGAGCAGTACTTC,CASSYSGSIYEQYF
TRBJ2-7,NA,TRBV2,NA,TGTGCCAGCAGAGAGTACGGGGCCCGGGGGCAGTACTTC,CASREYGARGQYF
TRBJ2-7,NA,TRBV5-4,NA,TGTGCCAGCAGCTTGGGGGTTAGGGGTAGCTCCTACGAGCAGTACTTC,CASSLGVRGSSYEQYF
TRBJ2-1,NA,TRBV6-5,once,TGTGCCAGCAGTCAAACCGATCCACATGAGCAGTTCTTC,CASSQTDPHEQFF
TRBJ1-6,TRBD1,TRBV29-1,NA,TGCAGCGCGCGGACAGGGGTGGATAATTCACCCCTCCACTTT,CSARTGVDNSPLHF
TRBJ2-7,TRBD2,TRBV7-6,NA,TGTGCCAGCAGCCTTACCGGGACTAGCGGATACGAGCAGTACTTC,CASSLTGTSGYEQYF
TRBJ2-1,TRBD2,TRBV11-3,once,TGTGCCAGCAGCTTGGGACTAGCGGGGAGTGAGCAGTTCTTC,CASSLGLAGSEQFF
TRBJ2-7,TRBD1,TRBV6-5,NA,TGTGCCAGCAGTACACAGGGGGCGCGAGGGTACGAGCAGTACTTC,CASSTQGARGYEQYF
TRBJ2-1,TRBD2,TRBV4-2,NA,TGTGCCAGCAGCCAAGATAGGAGGGAGGGCCGGTACGAGCAGTTCTTC,CASSQDRREGRYEQFF
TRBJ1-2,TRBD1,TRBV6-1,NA,TGTGCCAGCACCTCCCCAGGGGGATATGGCTACACCTTC,CASTSPGGYGYTF
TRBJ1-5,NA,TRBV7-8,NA,TGTGCCAGCAGCCCAACGCGGACCGGGCCGTGGCCCCAGCATTTT,CASSPTRTGPWPQHF
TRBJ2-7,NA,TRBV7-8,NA,TGTGCCAGCAGCTTTCGGGGCGGAAACTACGAGCAGTACTTC,CASSFRGGNYEQYF
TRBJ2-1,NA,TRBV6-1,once,TGTGCCAGCAGTGAAAAGCGAAGCGAGCAGTTCTTC,CASSEKRSEQFF
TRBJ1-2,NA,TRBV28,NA,TGTGCCAGCAGTCCCCACCGGTTTGATGGCTACACCTTC,CASSPHRFDGYTF
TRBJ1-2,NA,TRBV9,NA,TGTGCCAGCAGTGACCATGGCCGCTACACCTTC,CASSDHGRYTF
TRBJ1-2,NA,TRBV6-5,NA,TGTGCCAGCACCGGCAACCGCGGCTACACCTTC,CASTGNRGYTF
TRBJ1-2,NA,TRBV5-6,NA,TGTGCCAGCAGGGACGAAGCCGACTATGGCTACACCTTC,CASRDEADYGYTF
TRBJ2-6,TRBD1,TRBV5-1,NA,TGCGCCAGCAGCCCGCTACCGGGACAGGGGAACTCTGGGGCCAACGTCCTGACTTTC,CASSPLPGQGNSGANVLTF
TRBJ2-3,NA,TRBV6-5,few,TGTGCCAGCAGTTACAGGGTGGTGACAGATACGCAGTATTTT,CASSYRVVTDTQYF
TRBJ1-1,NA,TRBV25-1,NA,TGTGCCAGCAGTTCCCGCGACGGGATGAACACTGAAGCTTTCTTT,CASSSRDGMNTEAFF
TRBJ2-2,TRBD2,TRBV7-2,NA,TGTGCCAGCAGCTTAGTTACTAGCGCGTACAACACCGGGGAGCTGTTTTTT,CASSLVTSAYNTGELFF
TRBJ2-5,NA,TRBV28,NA,TGTGCCAGCAACGCCCCGGGGGGACATTTCAGAGAGACCCAGTACTTC,CASNAPGGHFRETQYF
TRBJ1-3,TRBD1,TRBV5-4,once,TGTGCCAGCAGCGTCGCAACAGGGGAAAACACCATATATTTT,CASSVATGENTIYF
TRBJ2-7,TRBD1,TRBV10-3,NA,TGTGCCATCACCACGGGACAGGGATCCGAGCAGTACTTC,CAITTGQGSEQYF
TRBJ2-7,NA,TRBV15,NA,TGTGCCACCAGCAGGCTTCTCAGGGACCCGCCCGTCGAGCAGTACTTC,CATSRLLRDPPVEQYF
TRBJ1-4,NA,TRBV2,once,TGTGCCAGCGGCCAAGGGGTAAAACTGTTTTTT,CASGQGVKLFF
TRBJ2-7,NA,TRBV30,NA,TGTGCCTGGAGTCTAAATGAGGTGCAGTACTTC,CAWSLNEVQYF
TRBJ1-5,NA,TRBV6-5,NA,TGTGCCAGCAGTTTCGAGGGAAATCAGCCCCAGCATTTT,CASSFEGNQPQHF
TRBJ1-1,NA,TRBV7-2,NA,TGTGCCAGCAGCTTAGGGGCAGGGTTCATGAACACTGAAGCTTTCTTT,CASSLGAGFMNTEAFF
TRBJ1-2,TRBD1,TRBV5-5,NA,TGTGCCAGCAGCTTATCGGGGACAGGAGATGGCTACACCTTC,CASSLSGTGDGYTF
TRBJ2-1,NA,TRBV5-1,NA,TGCGCCAGCAGCTTGGAGCCCAACAATGAGCAGTTCTTC,CASSLEPNNEQFF
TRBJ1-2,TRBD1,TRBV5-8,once,TGTGCCAGCAGCTGGGGACCGGGACAGGGGTTTGGCTACACCTTC,CASSWGPGQGFGYTF
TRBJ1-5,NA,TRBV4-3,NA,TGCGCCAGCAGCCAGGGGCCGGGCGGTCAGCCCCAGCATTTT,CASSQGPGGQPQHF
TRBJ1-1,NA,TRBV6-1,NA,TGTGCCAGCAGTGCCTACCCACAGGGTGGGGCTGAAGCTTTCTTT,CASSAYPQGGAEAFF
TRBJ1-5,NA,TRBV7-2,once,TGTGCCAGCGCCCAGGGAGGGAGTCAGCCCCAGCATTTT,CASAQGGSQPQHF
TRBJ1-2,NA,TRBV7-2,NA,TGTGCCAGCAGCTCCCCCTCGGGAGGAAAGGGGAAAGGGTATGGCTACACCTTC,CASSSPSGGKGKGYGYTF
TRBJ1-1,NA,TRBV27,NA,TGTGCCAGCACTGGGGGGGGCGGGAGGTACACTGAAGCTTTCTTT,CASTGGGGRYTEAFF
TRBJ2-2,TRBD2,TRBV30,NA,TGTGCCTGGAGTGTACGCGGGAGGGGAGCCGGGGAGCTGTTTTTT,CAWSVRGRGAGELFF
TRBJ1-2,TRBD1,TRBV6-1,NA,TGTGCCAGCAGTGAACGCCGGACAGGTCCCTATGGCTACACCTTC,CASSERRTGPYGYTF
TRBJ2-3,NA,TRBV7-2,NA,TGTGCCAGCAGCTTAGCCTTTAACACAGATACGCAGTATTTT,CASSLAFNTDTQYF
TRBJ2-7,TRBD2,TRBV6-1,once,TGTGCCAGCAGTGACAGCGGACTAGCTAACCACGAGCAGTACTTC,CASSDSGLANHEQYF
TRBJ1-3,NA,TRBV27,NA,TGTGCCAGCAGTTTAGGGATCCCGGGGGTAGGAAACACCATATATTTT,CASSLGIPGVGNTIYF
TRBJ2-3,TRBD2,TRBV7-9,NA,TGTGCCAGCAGCTTTGCGGGAGTTGATACGCAGTATTTT,CASSFAGVDTQYF
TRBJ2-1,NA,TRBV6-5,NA,TGTGCCAGCAGCCGTGACTCCTACAATGAGCAGTTCTTC,CASSRDSYNEQFF
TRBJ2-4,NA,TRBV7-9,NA,TGTGCCAGCAGCTTAATCGGGCAGGGGAAAAACATTCAGTACTTC,CASSLIGQGKNIQYF
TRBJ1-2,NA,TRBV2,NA,TGTGCCAGCAGTCCGGACAGATCTGGTGGCTACACCTTC,CASSPDRSGGYTF
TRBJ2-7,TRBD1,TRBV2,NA,TGTGCCAGCAGTCGAACATATCCACCGGGACAGGGTGGCGAGCAGTACTTC,CASSRTYPPGQGGEQYF
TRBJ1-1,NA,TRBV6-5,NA,TGTGCCAGCTGGGGACGCCTCGGGAACACTGAAGCTTTCTTT,CASWGRLGNTEAFF
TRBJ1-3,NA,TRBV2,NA,TGTGCCAGCACACAGGGATCCTCTGGAAACACCATATATTTT,CASTQGSSGNTIYF
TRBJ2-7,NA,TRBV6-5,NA,TGTGCCAGCGGAGGGAGGAACGAGCAGTACTTC,CASGGRNEQYF
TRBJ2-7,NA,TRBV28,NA,TGTGCCAGCAGTTTTCTCGGGTTGGGGGCATACGAGCAGTACTTC,CASSFLGLGAYEQYF
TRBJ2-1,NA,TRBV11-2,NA,TGTGCCAGCAGCTTAGTGCGGGGTTTCGGTGAGCAGTTCTTC,CASSLVRGFGEQFF
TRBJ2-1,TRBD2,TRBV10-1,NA,TGCGCCAGCAGTGAGAGCGGGACCTACAATGAGCAGTTCTTC,CASSESGTYNEQFF
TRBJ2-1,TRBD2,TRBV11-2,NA,TGTGCCAGCAGCTTAGTATCACCTCTAGCGGGAGACTTCTATGAGCAGTTCTTC,CASSLVSPLAGDFYEQFF
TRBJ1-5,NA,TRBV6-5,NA,TGTGCCAGCAGTTACGGTACAGCTAGCAATCAGCCCCAGCATTTT,CASSYGTASNQPQHF
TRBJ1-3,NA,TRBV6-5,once,TGTGCCAGCAGTTTCGTGTCTGGAAACACCATATATTTT,CASSFVSGNTIYF
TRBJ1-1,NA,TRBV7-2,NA,TGTGCCAGCAGCTTACTCAATTCCCGTAGTTACACTGAAGCTTTCTTT,CASSLLNSRSYTEAFF
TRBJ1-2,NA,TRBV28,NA,TGCGCGGGGGGCGGCATCTATGGCTACACCTTC,CAGGGIYGYTF